This T cell receptor beta chain was sequenced for a study of human T cells and chemical hapten exposure. The CDR3 loop spans 13 amino acids. V lost 5 bases and J 3 bases, leaving 11 bases between the germline ends. CDR1 DFQATT and CDR2 SNEGSKA come from the germline V gene (reference sequence). Per the study methods: Samples had a median of around 92,000 TCRs, ranging 23,224 to 690,600. MiXCR, applied by TCRdb to the 5' RACE reads, yields one record per CDR3 protein. The V and J calls shown here were made by TCRdb, not taken from the authors' results. Of roughly 120,000 distinct CDR3 sequences listed, approximately 19% are singletons. Total RNA was extracted from unfractionated whole blood.

V is TRBV20-1 and J is TRBJ2-1; D is perhaps TRBD2 (6 bases). This clonotype originated in a human donor in good health. The CDR3 loop reads CSALASVYNEQFF. CDR3 in DNA: TGCAGTGCTCTAGCGAGCGTCTACAATGAGCAGTTCTTC.